The rows below give T cell receptor beta chains drawn from one sample of a study of OX40 agonist ivuxolimab in advanced cancers. Some clones are missing from TCRdb's copy, which holds only in-frame ones; the method was immunoSEQ multiplex PCR. The table lists approximately 69,000 clones, about four fifths of them singletons, with approximately 7.9% in the top ten. Here the sequenced sample was CD4+ or CD8+ T cells sorted from blood, taken in a trial of the OX40 agonist ivuxolimab. These receptors were obtained from an adult with an advanced solid tumor such as melanoma, head and neck, liver or kidney cancer. Each CDR3 is given with its conserved first and last residue. A D gene is named only where the DNA matches it firmly. Not all rows give a size; the values are once, few, many and, for expanded clones, a class.

J gene	clone size	V gene	D gene	CDR3 DNA	CDR3 protein
TRBJ2-3	few	TRBV7-3	.	TGTGCCAGCAGCTTACAGCGGTCGGGCACAGATACGCAGTATTTT	CASSLQRSGTDTQYF
TRBJ2-7	.	TRBV28	.	TGTGCCAGCATCCCGGGGGGGACAGGAGCACACGAGCAGTACTTC	CASIPGGTGAHEQYF
TRBJ2-7	.	TRBV10-1	.	TGCGCCAGCAATACTTCCAACTCCTACGAGCAGTACTTC	CASNTSNSYEQYF
TRBJ2-1	.	TRBV9	.	TGTGCCAGCAGCGTAGTAGGTTCCACCTACAATGAGCAGTTCTTC	CASSVVGSTYNEQFF
TRBJ2-6	.	TRBV6-6	.	TGTGCCAGCACACACAGTGTCTCCTCTGGGGCCAACGTCCTGACTTTC	CASTHSVSSGANVLTF
TRBJ2-3	.	TRBV6-1	.	TGTGCCAGCAGTATCACAGGGTTAGGTGATACGCAGTATTTT	CASSITGLGDTQYF
TRBJ1-1	.	TRBV18	TRBD1	TGTGCCAGCTCACCTTGGACAGGGGGCACTGAAGCTTTCTTT	CASSPWTGGTEAFF
TRBJ2-7	.	TRBV6-1	TRBD2	TGTGCCAGTCTGGCGGGAGTCTACGAGCAGTACTTC	CASLAGVYEQYF
TRBJ1-1	.	TRBV7-3	.	TGTGCCAGCAGCTTAGGACAGACGAACACTGAAGCTTTCTTT	CASSLGQTNTEAFF
TRBJ1-2	few	TRBV27	TRBD1	TGTGCCAGCAGCGTCACTTGGACAGGGGCCTATGGCTACACCTTC	CASSVTWTGAYGYTF
TRBJ1-3	.	TRBV4-1	TRBD1	TGCGCCAGCAGCCACAGGACAGGTTTCTCTGGAAACACCATATATTTT	CASSHRTGFSGNTIYF
TRBJ2-2	.	TRBV10-3	TRBD2	TGTGCCATCAGGTCCAGCGGGAGGGCGAACACCGGGGAGCTGTTTTTT	CAIRSSGRANTGELFF
TRBJ2-7	.	TRBV12-5	.	TGTGCTAGTTTTGGTACCTATATCTACGAGCAGTACTTC	CASFGTYIYEQYF
TRBJ2-5	.	TRBV18	TRBD1	TGTGCCAGCTCACCATCACAGGGGGCGGAAGAGACCCAGTACTTC	CASSPSQGAEETQYF
TRBJ2-3	few	TRBV5-5	.	TGTGCCAGCAGCCTCGGGCCTGCTACTGGCTCAGATACGCAGTATTTT	CASSLGPATGSDTQYF
TRBJ1-6	once	TRBV6-5	TRBD1	TGTGCCAGCAGGCCGGGACAGGGAACATCACCCCTCCACTTT	CASRPGQGTSPLHF
TRBJ1-5	.	TRBV7-2	.	TGTGCCAGCAGCTTTGCTGGGGACGGTGGTCAGCCCCAGCATTTT	CASSFAGDGGQPQHF
TRBJ2-3	.	TRBV4-2	.	TGTGCCAGCAGCCAAGAGGCCTTCACAGATACGCAGTATTTT	CASSQEAFTDTQYF
TRBJ2-2	.	TRBV7-6	.	TGTGCCAGCAGCTTAGGGCGCGGGGGCGGAACCGGGGAGCTGTTTTTT	CASSLGRGGGTGELFF
TRBJ2-5	.	TRBV4-3	.	TGCGCCAGCAGCCAGGAGGGGTGGGAGACCCAGTACTTC	CASSQEGWETQYF
TRBJ1-6	.	TRBV4-3	.	TGCGCCAGCAAATCGTTGTCAGGAGATTCACCCCTCCACTTT	CASKSLSGDSPLHF
TRBJ2-2	.	TRBV5-4	.	TGTGCCAGCAGCGAGGGACTCGATTCGGGTGGAACCGGGGAGCTGTTTTTT	CASSEGLDSGGTGELFF
TRBJ2-3	.	TRBV29-1	.	TGCAGCGTTGAAGAAGGAGCCGGTCCTGATACGCAGTATTTT	CSVEEGAGPDTQYF
TRBJ1-2	.	TRBV11-3	.	TGTGCCAGCAGCATCAACACAGGGTACGACTATGGCTACACCTTC	CASSINTGYDYGYTF
TRBJ1-2	.	TRBV10-3	TRBD1	TGTGCCATAAGCCGACAGGGTACCAACTATGGCTACACCTTC	CAISRQGTNYGYTF
TRBJ2-5	.	TRBV9	.	TGTGCCAGCAGCCCTCGTAGGGGGGCGACGGGGATTCAAGAGACCCAGTACTTC	CASSPRRGATGIQETQYF
TRBJ2-7	.	TRBV10-3	.	TGTGCCATCAGGGAGGGACATCCCTACGAGCAGTACTTC	CAIREGHPYEQYF
TRBJ2-2	.	TRBV7-9	.	TGTGCCAGCAGCTTAGGGTCCATTCCGATAAACACCGGGGAGCTGTTTTTT	CASSLGSIPINTGELFF
TRBJ2-2	.	TRBV7-2	TRBD1	TGTGCCAGCAGCTTAGATAGCTCAGGGGGCTACACCGGGGAGCTGTTTTTT	CASSLDSSGGYTGELFF
TRBJ1-1	.	TRBV15	.	TGTGCCACCAGCAGAGGTCAGACTATGAACACTGAAGCTTTCTTT	CATSRGQTMNTEAFF
TRBJ1-1	.	TRBV7-9	TRBD1	TGTGCCAGCAGCTTAGCCCAGGGGACAGGAGAGAACACTGAAGCTTTCTTT	CASSLAQGTGENTEAFF
TRBJ2-1	.	TRBV5-1	.	TGCGCCAGCAGCTTGGGGACGGTCTACAATGAGCAGTTCTTC	CASSLGTVYNEQFF